These 20 T cell receptor beta chains were all obtained from the same sample, sequenced in a study of T cells in Graves' hyperthyroidism and ophthalmopathy. RNA transcripts yielded amplified TCR beta CDR3 regions. TCR CDR3 underwent first-round RT-PCR with the HTBI primer set. TCRdb ran MiXCR on the multiplex PCR reads and lists one entry per CDR3 protein. The sample yields a few hundred thousand distinct CDR3 sequences, about a sixth seen once. The sequencing sample was made of blood. The receptors stem from a woman aged 25 to 39 with Graves' hyperthyroidism.

The chain is built from TRBV30 and TRBJ2-1; D possibly corresponds to TRBD1 (5 bases). V gave up 0 bases and J gave up 10 bases, with 13 bases separating them. This CDR3 comprises 13 residues. Germline V gene lookup returns CDR1 GTSNPN and CDR2 SVGIG (reference sequence). CDR3 residues: CAWSVQDLLEQFF. CDR3 bases: TGTGCCTGGAGTGTACAGGACCTCCTGGAGCAGTTCTTC.

This clonotype turned up a few times. This could be a read error, since a much larger clone is one nucleotide away. This chain links TRBV12-3 or TRBV12-4 with TRBJ2-7; 8 bases are a match to TRBD1. The CDR3 is 14 residues long. The CDR3, as DNA: TGTGCCAGCAGTGGGGGACAGGTCTCCTACGAGCAGCACTTC. Protein: CASSGGQVSYEQHF.

This clonotype was recorded at least ten times. This chain links TRBV12-5 with TRBJ1-1, with D unclear. CDR3 length equals 10 residues. In germline, CDR1 is LGHNT, CDR2 FRNRAP. The CDR3 sequence: CASGDTEAFF. The CDR3 nucleotides read TGTGCCAGCGGAGACACTGAAGCTTTCTTT. Using reference TRBV12-5 and TRBJ1-1 for the parts outside the CDR3, the full variable domain is DARVTQTPRHKVTEMGQEVTMRCQPILGHNTVFWYRQTMMQGLELLAYFRNRAPLDDSGMPKDRFSAEMPDATLATLKIQPSEPRDSAVYFCASGDTEAFFGQGTRLTVV.

In its sample, this clonotype was seen many times. This chain connects TRBV27 to TRBJ2-5; TRBD1 matches at 8 bases. Germline V lookup: CDR1 MNHEY, CDR2 SMNVEV (reference sequence). This CDR3 is built from 13 residues. The V and J ends lost 4 bases and 5 bases, in that order; junction bases with no gene match: 3. CDR3 sequence reads: CASSYRGWETQYF. CDR3 nucleotides: TGTGCCAGCAGTTACAGGGGGTGGGAGACCCAGTACTTC.

The rearrangement links TRBV7-9 to TRBJ1-2; D is unclear. CDR3 length: 15 amino acids. Germline lookup yields CDR1 SEHNR and CDR2 FQNEAQ (reference sequence). V shed 0 bases and J shed 4 bases, with 12 bases lying between them. The CDR3 sequence is CASSLASMQTYGYTF. The CDR3, as DNA: TGTGCCAGCAGCTTAGCTAGTATGCAGACCTATGGCTACACCTTC.

Turning to this clonotype: A much larger clone differs from this one at a single base, so this may be a read error. This chain uses TRBV30 with TRBJ2-7; D ambiguous. There are 14 residues in the CDR3. The germline V gene encodes CDR1 GTSNPN and CDR2 SVGIG (reference sequence). Trimming cost V 3 bases and J 1 base, with 13 bases left between them. The CDR3 here is CAWRSPTHSYEQYF. The CDR3 bases are TGTGCCTGGAGATCTCCGACTCATTCCTACGAGCAGTACTTC.

This chain uses TRBV7-2 with TRBJ2-7; the D is unclear. Looked up from germline, CDR1 is SGHTA and CDR2 is FQGNSA. The CDR3 extends over 15 amino acids. V lost 1 base, J lost 3 bases, and 13 bases lay in between. The CDR3 DNA reads as TGTGCCAGCAGCTTAGAGTTGGACGGTGACTACGAGCAGTACTTC. This sequence encodes CASSLELDGDYEQYF.

The sample holds many counts of this clonotype. This chain joins TRBV29-1 and TRBJ2-3; 10 bases agree with TRBD2. Germline-derived CDR1 and CDR2 are SQVTM and ANQGSEA. The CDR3 sequence is 16 residues long. The J segment lost 5 bases and the V segment lost 0 bases, leaving 8 bases of the junction unmatched. Here the CDR3 DNA reads TGCAGCGTTGAAGAGTTAGCGGGACTAGCGAGAGATACGCAGTATTTT. This sequence encodes CSVEELAGLARDTQYF.

The DNA of the CDR3 is TGTGCCTGGAGTACGAGCGGGAGGGCTACAGATACGCAGTATTTT. Protein: CAWSTSGRATDTQYF. This sequence joins TRBV30 and TRBJ2-3, with TRBD2 matching 10 bases. The CDR3 extends over 15 amino acids. From germline, CDR1 is GTSNPN and CDR2 SVGIG (reference sequence). After removal of 2 bases from V and 3 bases from J, the junction contained 5 bases not matched to a gene.

The chain employs TRBV12-3 or TRBV12-4 and TRBJ2-7; possibly TRBD1 for D (6 bases). Trimming removed 6 bases from V and 6 bases from J, with 12 bases in between. This CDR3 is built from 12 residues. CDR3 bases: TGTGCCAGCAGGGCTGGGGGCGGCGAGCAGTACTTC. Encoded protein: CASRAGGGEQYF.

There are many counts of this clonotype. The chain has TRBV11-2 and TRBJ2-5, with a tentative D call TRBD1 (6 bases). The CDR3 totals 15 residues. Germline V CDR1 and CDR2: SGHAT, FQNNGV. The V end lost 7 bases, the J end lost 2 bases, and 17 bases lay between the germline ends. The CDR3 bases are TGTGCCAGCATCATAGAACAGGGTAGGCAAGAGACCCAGTACTTC. It encodes CASIIEQGRQETQYF.

This sequence joins TRBV24-1 and TRBJ2-5; 9 positions agree with TRBD1. Germline CDR1 reads KGHDR; CDR2 reads SFDVKD. The CDR3 length is 16 residues. J was trimmed by 5 bases and V by 6 bases; bases with no gene match: 12. The CDR3 sequence: CATSPTGTGSGETQYF. DNA for the CDR3: TGTGCCACCAGTCCTACCGGGACAGGGTCGGGGGAGACCCAGTACTTC.

This clonotype was detected ten times or more. The CDR3, as DNA: TGTGCCTGTAGCGGGCACAATGAGCAGTTCTTC. It codes for CACSGHNEQFF. The chain recombines TRBV30 with TRBJ2-1, with 7 positions matching TRBD2. Looked up from germline, CDR1 is GTSNPN and CDR2 is SVGIG (reference sequence). V lost 6 bases and J lost 5; bases outside the gene matches: 1. This CDR3 contains 11 residues.

This clonotype showed up many times. V and J are TRBV13 and TRBJ2-1; 9 nucleotides align to TRBD2. CDR3 length equals 13 residues. V lost 3 bases, J lost 8 bases, and 2 bases stayed unmatched. From germline, CDR1 is PRHDT and CDR2 FYEKMQ (reference sequence). CDR3 sequence reads: CASSLGLAYEQFF. The CDR3 DNA is TGTGCCAGCAGCTTGGGACTAGCATATGAGCAGTTCTTC.

A few counts support this clonotype. The chain is built from TRBV29-1 and TRBJ2-7; 10 bases map to TRBD1. The V gene end was trimmed by 4 bases and the J gene end by 1 base; junction bases not matched to a gene: 7. The CDR3 loop spans 15 amino acids. Per germline, CDR1 SQVTM and CDR2 ANQGSEA. The CDR3 region is CSVGGGTGDSYEQYF. In nucleotides, the CDR3 is TGCAGCGTTGGGGGGGGGACAGGGGATTCCTACGAGCAGTACTTC.

The chain joins TRBV2 to TRBJ2-1, with unresolved D. Trimming shortened V by 8 bases and J by 0 bases, and 11 bases separated the two germline ends. This CDR3 has 14 residues. Germline V gene lookup returns CDR1 SNHLY and CDR2 FYNNEI. CDR3 coding DNA: TGTGCCAGCGCATTAGACGGCTCCTACAATGAGCAGTTCTTC. This sequence encodes CASALDGSYNEQFF. Drawing the rest from reference TRBV2 and TRBJ2-1, the complete variable domain is EPEVTQTPSHQVTQMGQEVILRCVPISNHLYFYWYRQILGQKVEFLVSFYNNEISEKSEIFDDQFSVERPDGSNFTLKIRSTKLEDSAMYFCASALDGSYNEQFFGPGTRLTVL.

This clonotype was found many times. The gene calls are TRBV7-8 and TRBJ2-3, with TRBD2 identical over 9 bases. Looked up from germline, CDR1 is SGHVS and CDR2 is FQNEAQ. V was clipped by 5 bases and J by 6 bases; unmatched bases: 15. CDR3 length: 17 residues. Here the CDR3 reads CASSPLMISGSLDTQYF. CDR3 DNA sequence: TGTGCCAGCAGCCCTTTAATGATTAGCGGGAGCCTGGATACGCAGTATTTT.

This clonotype is a singleton in its sample. The rearrangement uses TRBV11-2 and TRBJ1-2; 9 nucleotides align to TRBD1. The J segment lost 7 bases and the V segment lost 6 bases, leaving 12 bases of the junction unmatched. There are 15 residues in the CDR3. CDR1 is SGHAT and CDR2 is FQNNGV in the germline V gene. CDR3 loop: CASSAGTGIRGGYTF. The CDR3 nucleotides read TGTGCCAGCAGTGCCGGGACAGGGATCAGGGGTGGCTACACCTTC.

This clonotype was seen a handful of times. The rearrangement links TRBV28 to TRBJ1-2; no reliable D call. Deletions cut 4 bases from V and 1 base from J, with 13 bases between. CDR3 size: 15 residues. CDR1 MDHEN and CDR2 SYDVKM come from the germline V gene. The CDR3 sequence: CASSSPTDFNYGYTF. CDR3 nucleotides: TGTGCCAGCAGTTCCCCTACGGACTTTAACTATGGCTACACCTTC.

V gene TRBV11-2 combines with J gene TRBJ2-7; D remains unclear. V lost 5 bases to trimming and J lost 2 bases, with 10 bases between them. Germline lookup yields CDR1 SGHAT and CDR2 FQNNGV. This CDR3 has 13 amino acids. The CDR3 is CASSRTAAYEQYF. CDR3 sequence (DNA): TGTGCCAGCAGCAGGACGGCTGCCTACGAGCAGTACTTC.